Detailed here is one T cell receptor (beta chain). This specimen belongs to a study of blood T cell repertoires in COVID-19. Overall study context: Italy, Spain and the United States were the sources of the convalescent and acute COVID-19 samples. PBMCs, B-cell-depleted T cells, or T cells were the source of the cDNA or gDNA that made up the material.

From germline, CDR1 is SNHLY and CDR2 FYNNEI. The CDR3 is 13 amino acids. With 4 bases removed from V and 3 bases from J, the gap between germline ends came to 9 bases. Sequencing was performed with immunoSEQ multiplex PCR; in TCRdb, only in-frame clones are kept and a portion is missing. The sample has 140,000 to 150,000 clones; 80% to 90% are singletons. The origin of this receptor is a man in his sixties with active or convalescent COVID-19. Sequenced sample: peripheral blood. The chain couples TRBV2 to TRBJ1-2; D is perhaps TRBD1 (6 bases). For the CDR3, the DNA is TGTGCCAGCAGTGGACAGGTCGACTATGGCTACACCTTC. Translation gives CASSGQVDYGYTF.